The entry below describes one TCR beta chain. A much larger clone sits a single nucleotide away, making a read error possible. Patients included in sequencing had previously demonstrated CD8+CD57+ cell expansion by flow cytometry. The data were taken from a study of CD8+CD57+ T cells in acquired aplastic anemia. Both TCR beta VDJ combination and CDR3 sequence profiling were carried out. Genomic DNA was the template for this profiling. TCRdb used MiXCR to reprocess the reads, holding one entry per CDR3 protein. The table shows about 180,000 distinct CDR3 sequences, with approximately 48% occurring only once. The TCR sequence derives from a human donor with aplastic anemia. The material sequenced was sorted CD4+, CD8+, or CD8+CD57+ T cells (not recorded which) from PBMCs.

CDR3 loop: CASSYLTGGSSYEQYF. CDR3 bases: TGTGCCAGCAGTTACTTAACCGGGGGGAGCTCCTACGAGCAGTACTTC. The chain has TRBV6-2 or TRBV6-3 and TRBJ2-7; TRBD2 matches 7 bases. The J segment lost 0 bases and the V segment lost 1 base, leaving 6 bases of the junction unmatched. Germline loops: CDR1 MNHEY, CDR2 SVGEGT. The CDR3 contains 16 residues.